This TCR beta chain was identified during a study of regulatory T cells in long-lasting Graves disease (dated by TCRdb to about 2021). Study-wide context: Patients with newly diagnosed Graves' disease had been on antithyroid drugs for under 3 months. Persistent Graves' disease patients were compared with newly diagnosed Graves' disease patients by peripheral blood TCR sequencing and RNA sequencing. The study took place in China and was registered as a clinical trial. A total of 35 or so samples were covered by TCR sequencing, comprising about 13 persistent and around 20 newly diagnosed Graves' disease patients.

The CDR3 measures 15 amino acids from cysteine to phenylalanine. The sequence is cut down to CDR3 DNA, 45 bases in frame from base 1. Per the germline V gene, MNHEY is the CDR1 and SVGAGI is the CDR2. The V end gives up 0 bases and the J end 8 bases, leaving 5 bases in the junction not matched to a gene. About this clonotype itself: No cognate antigen has been identified for it. The input lacks base qualities; no much larger clone sits a single base away.

The sample's time point label, decoded: newly diagnosed GD, antithyroid drugs for less than 3 months. For both TCR sequencing and RNA sequencing, RNA was extracted from PBMCs in TRIzol. Graves' disease was diagnosed according to American Thyroid Association guidelines. Patients were recruited from an endocrinology department in Xi'an, China. Each patient gave 8.5 to 9.5 milliliters of peripheral blood, collected in an EDTA anticoagulant tube. PBMCs were isolated by Ficoll Paque Plus density gradient separation without further T cell sorting. An Agilent 2100 Bioanalyzer and agarose gel were used to assess RNA quality, and a NanoDrop 2000 was used to measure RNA concentration. The research as a whole found: Persistent disease showed preferential use of TRBV28, TRBJ1-2 and TRBJ2-5, whereas newly diagnosed disease favored TRBV20-1 and TRBJ2-1. Peripheral blood alone was examined, since thyroid tissue, which constituted the primary lesion, could not be accessed. As a limitation, the authors acknowledged that the small sample size may reduce accuracy. Persistent patients shared more public clonotypes among themselves (around 3,000) than newly diagnosed patients did (approximately 870). Sequencing and analysis were restricted to the TCR beta chain. Compared with newly diagnosed patients, patients with persistent Graves' disease had lower TCR Shannon entropy and fewer highly expanded clones, which suggests clonal expansion.

The method was multiplex PCR. These reads were obtained on an Illumina HiSeq 4000. CDR3 regions were amplified by Arm-PCR with iRepertoire HTBI primers to construct TCR beta libraries. Before sequencing, the PCR products went through gel purification. The study's processing was this. Gene usage analysis of CDR3 amino acid clonotypes relied on the 60 or so TRBV and 13 to 15 TRBJ segments identified across samples. COPE and FqMerger were used to merge filtered high-quality paired reads into contigs. BLAST was used to align contigs to IMGT TRBV, TRBD and TRBJ reference genes, with CDR3 defined following IMGT. Clonotypes above 0.1% frequency were classified as highly expanded clones. Repertoire diversity was measured by Shannon entropy, and V-J evenness by the Gini coefficient. Public clonotypes were defined as clonotypes shared by more than one individual. The public reads were run again by TCRdb, first through fastp at Q25 and then through MiXCR, and only productive beta chains were kept. Each CDR3 protein gets just one entry, which takes the most common genes and DNA from the rows behind it. V and J calls and clone size were set by TCRdb, not the authors. This sample lists hundreds of thousands of distinct CDR3 sequences; 16% were detected once. 15% to 20% of the sample comes from the top ten.

The same sample was also studied in work on T cells in Graves' hyperthyroidism and ophthalmopathy. Drawing on the second study: Stable Graves' hyperthyroidism was defined as the absence of progression to ophthalmopathy over 18 months of follow-up. The hyperthyroidism patients were between 18 and 65 years old and newly diagnosed, with a disease duration of less than 2 months. Exclusion was applied to patients with uncontrolled infections, other autoimmune diseases, pregnancy or lactation. Diagnoses relied on clinical symptoms, serum thyroxine and TRAb, thyroid ultrasound and orbital computed tomography. For the first round of RT-PCR on the TCR CDR3, the HTBI primer set was used together with the Qiagen OneStep RT-PCR kit. Most expanded thyroid clonotypes (frequency above 0.001) were also found in blood, which suggests that blood repertoires may mirror thyroid immune responses. A 13 V-J signature model separated ophthalmopathy from stable hyperthyroidism, with approximately 86% sensitivity and 81% to 82% specificity in cross-validation and 80%/75% in testing. In validation, progression to ophthalmopathy was predicted by the model with roughly 71% sensitivity and around 76% specificity, a median of approximately 7.1 months before onset. A discovery cohort of about 100 patients, about 44 with Graves' ophthalmopathy and 57 with stable Graves' hyperthyroidism, was used to find distinguishing TCR V-J signatures. An independent validation cohort of about 19 hyperthyroidism patients and approximately 16 patients who later progressed to ophthalmopathy tested prospective prediction of ophthalmopathy. The approximately 98 discovery patients were randomly divided into training and test sets at a 7:3 ratio. Thyroid tissue and blood T-cell repertoires from over 5 Graves' hyperthyroidism patients were also compared in the study. After sampling, hyperthyroidism patients received methimazole starting at 30 mg daily, and ophthalmopathy patients received high-dose intravenous methylprednisolone. Libraries were constructed in a second round of multiplex PCR, after which size selection and purification were carried out. Paired-end sequencing of the libraries was performed with 100 bp reads on an Illumina HiSeq2000. Raw data were processed with SOAPnuke, discarding reads with adapters, uncalled bases, mean Phred below 15, or no exact constant-primer or identifier match. COPE v1.2.5 was used to merge the high-quality paired reads, and each unique nucleotide sequence was defined as a clonotype. Clonotypes were aligned to IMGT TRBV, TRBD and TRBJ reference segments using MiTCR v1.1. The analysis included only V-J combinations with a frequency above 0.0001, which together covered over 98% of the repertoires. The TCS score was defined as F50 (clonal expansion) divided by E x V (chaos), with BLOSUM62-based TCRdist calculated between CDR3 peptides within each V-J. Welch's t-statistics and random forest reduced 500 to 550 V-J features to under 15, which were used in a naive Bayes classifier (R e1071). No statistical method was used to fix the sample size in advance, and group allocation was not hidden from the investigators. According to the paper, TCR Vbeta CDR3 sequencing was carried out on 135 peripheral blood samples, which came from about 45 ophthalmopathy, 80 or so hyperthyroidism and about 17 progressor patients.

This TCR derives from a woman aged 30 to 39 with Graves disease. Donor details come from another sample of the same person, matched by shared clones. Recombination linked TRBV6-5 to TRBJ1-4; 8 bases in between match TRBD1. The source was peripheral blood mononuclear cells (PBMCs), collected at new diagnosis, from a patient treated with antithyroid drugs. CDR3 protein: CASSYSTGGNEKLFF. DNA sequence: TGTGCCAGCAGTTACTCTACAGGGGGTAACGAAAAACTGTTTTTT.